Below, 13 T cell receptor beta chains from the same sample are listed, as sequenced in a study of T-cell memory formation after mild COVID-19. TCRdb analysed the 5' RACE reads with MiXCR anew, one entry per CDR3 protein. The sample shows just under 350,000 distinct CDR3 sequences, 10% to 15% of them seen only once. The sequenced sample was PBMCs or a T cell subset sorted from them (not recorded which). The source of these receptors is a man younger than 30 who had mild COVID-19 (a few samples of this study predate the infection). Cell type and time point are not known.

The chain recombines TRBV12-3 or TRBV12-4 with TRBJ2-1; D gene ambiguous. Trimming took off 6 bases at V and 8 bases at J, with 11 bases between the two ends. CDR3 length equals 12 residues. CDR3 sequence reads: CASRGRIDEQFF. The CDR3, as DNA: TGTGCCAGCAGGGGCCGGATCGATGAGCAGTTCTTC.

This clonotype was picked up a small number of times. CDR3 nucleotide sequence: TGTGCCAGCAGCCGTGGGACAGGGGGCAACTATGGCTACACCTTC. It is translated as CASSRGTGGNYGYTF. The chain links TRBV7-9 to TRBJ1-2, with 12 bases lining up with TRBD1. This CDR3 has 15 residues. The V gene's germline CDR1 is SEHNR and CDR2 FQNEAQ (reference sequence). V trimming: 5 bases; J trimming: 2 bases; junction bases outside the gene matches: 3.

This clonotype was seen only a few times. CDR3 in amino acids: CSAQKHNEQFF. The CDR3 nucleotides are TGCAGTGCCCAGAAGCACAATGAGCAGTTCTTC. The chain joins TRBV20-1 to TRBJ2-1, with unresolved D. This CDR3 has 11 amino acids. The V and J ends lost 6 bases and 5 bases respectively, with 8 bases between them. Per the germline V gene, CDR1 is DFQATT and CDR2 is SNEGSKA (reference sequence).

The V call is TRBV19, the J call TRBJ1-5, with D perhaps matching TRBD1 (5 bases). The CDR3 loop spans 15 amino acids. CDR1 LNHDA and CDR2 SQIVND come from the germline V gene (reference sequence). V shed 6 bases and J shed 2 bases, with 14 bases lying between them. DNA for the CDR3: TGTGCCAGTAGCGCTCGGGGGAGAGGCAATCAGCCCCAGCATTTT. Translated: CASSARGRGNQPQHF.

This chain links TRBV28 with TRBJ1-1; the D is unclear. Between the trimmed V and J ends, which lost 6 bases and 5 bases, there was a span of 16 bases. The CDR3 is 14 residues long. The germline V gene encodes CDR1 MDHEN and CDR2 SYDVKM. The CDR3 coding sequence is TGTGCCAGCAGCCTGCACCCAATTCGAACTGAAGCTTTCTTT. Protein: CASSLHPIRTEAFF.

The rearrangement links TRBV5-6 to TRBJ1-2; possible D gene TRBD1, 5 bases. Trimming shortened V by 4 bases and J by 4 bases, and 11 bases separated the two germline ends. This CDR3 comprises 13 residues. The germline CDR1 and CDR2 sequences are SGHDT and YYEEEE. CDR3 sequence: CASSAGGLYGYTF. The CDR3 DNA reads TGTGCCAGCAGCGCCGGGGGACTCTATGGCTACACCTTC. The entire variable domain, with the rest obtained from reference TRBV5-6 and TRBJ1-2, is as follows: DAGVTQSPTHLIKTRGQQVTLRCSPKSGHDTVSWYQQALGQGPQFIFQYYEEEERQRGNFPDRFSGHQFPNYSSELNVNALLLGDSALYLCASSAGGLYGYTFGSGTRLTVV.

V gene TRBV19 combines with J gene TRBJ1-5; no clear D. V dropped 8 bases and J dropped 3 bases, with 20 bases sitting between them. The CDR3 totals 16 residues. The germline CDR1 and CDR2 sequences are LNHDA and SQIVND (reference sequence). CDR3 protein: CASCAFSLAYNQPQHF. DNA for the CDR3: TGTGCCAGTTGTGCGTTCAGCTTAGCCTACAATCAGCCCCAGCATTTT.

This clonotype has more than one count but fewer than ten. The chain has TRBV7-2 and TRBJ1-6; 7 positions match TRBD1. The germline V gene encodes CDR1 SGHTA and CDR2 FQGNSA. CDR3 length: 15 residues. With 5 bases clipped from V and 9 bases from J, the junction kept 10 bases outside the gene matches. The DNA for the CDR3 is TGTGCCAGCAGCCCCCGACAGGGTTTAGGTTCACCCCTCCACTTT. It translates to CASSPRQGLGSPLHF.

The chain links TRBV6-6 to TRBJ2-1; D possibly matches TRBD1 or TRBD2 (6 bases each). V shed 6 bases and J shed 8 bases, with 17 bases lying between them. Germline-derived CDR1 and CDR2 are MNHNY and SVGAGI (reference sequence). This CDR3 spans 14 amino acids. The CDR3 is CASRGTPGAHEQFF. The CDR3 DNA reads TGTGCCAGCAGGGGGACACCGGGGGCCCATGAGCAGTTCTTC.

The chain uses TRBV20-1 and TRBJ1-5; maybe TRBD1 (6 bases). The V end lost 5 bases, the J end lost 0 bases, and 14 bases lay between the germline ends. The CDR3 length is 15 residues. Per germline, CDR1 DFQATT and CDR2 SNEGSKA (reference sequence). The CDR3 spells CSAESGVRSNQPQHF. As DNA, the CDR3 is TGCAGTGCTGAATCAGGGGTCCGTAGCAATCAGCCCCAGCATTTT.

The chain is built from TRBV7-6 and TRBJ2-3, with no clear D. The germline V gene has CDR1 SGHVS and CDR2 FNYEAQ. Trimming cost V 5 bases and J 0 bases, with 12 bases left between them. CDR3 length equals 15 residues. In DNA, the CDR3 is TGTGCCAGCAGCGTCTCAGTTTCTAGCACAGATACGCAGTATTTT. Translated, it gives CASSVSVSSTDTQYF.

V and J are TRBV20-1 and TRBJ1-1; D gene unclear. V was clipped by 4 bases and J by 2 bases, with 11 bases between them. CDR1 is DFQATT, CDR2 SNEGSKA, per germline (reference sequence). This CDR3 contains 13 residues. CDR3 in amino acids: CSANRQSNTEAFF. CDR3 in DNA: TGCAGTGCTAATCGCCAGTCAAACACTGAAGCTTTCTTT.

This clonotype has ten or more counts. J is TRBJ1-5 and V is TRBV5-6; D gene uncertain. CDR1 is SGHDT and CDR2 is YYEEEE in the germline V gene. The length of the CDR3 is 15 residues. V gave up 3 bases and J gave up 6 bases, with 16 bases separating them. The CDR3 region has the DNA TGTGCCAGCAGCTCAACCGGTATTTTGGGTCAGCCCCAGCATTTT. Translated: CASSSTGILGQPQHF.